The rows below give T cell receptor beta chains drawn from one sample of a study of glioma-infiltrating T cells. Using its own MiXCR run on the multiplex PCR reads, TCRdb lists one record per CDR3 protein. The profile covers 90,000 or so distinct CDR3 sequences, with around 40% appearing a single time and about two fifths taken by the ten largest. Source material: glioma tissue, nonneoplastic brain tissue, or PBMCs (not recorded which). The receptors shown here come from a human donor with low-grade glioma or glioblastoma, undergoing nonglioma brain surgery, or in good health (not recorded which). Each CDR3 is given with its conserved first and last residue. A D gene is named only where the DNA matches it firmly. A row's size may be missing; if present it is once, few, many or a size class.

v_gene,abundance,d_gene,j_gene,CDR3nt,CDR3aa
TRBV2,many,.,TRBJ1-3,TGTGCCAGCGGGGAACGAAGTGGAAACACCATATATTTT,CASGERSGNTIYF
TRBV7-2,many,.,TRBJ2-7,TGTGCCAGCAGCTCCAGAGGGACGAGGGAGCAGTACTTC,CASSSRGTREQYF
TRBV28,.,.,TRBJ1-5,TGTGCCAGCAGTGCAGGGATAGGCAATCAGCCCCAGCATTTT,CASSAGIGNQPQHF
TRBV5-4,many,TRBD1,TRBJ2-5,TGTGCCAGCAGCCGGGACAGGATGGGGCAAGAGACCCAGTACTTC,CASSRDRMGQETQYF
TRBV10-3,many,.,TRBJ2-1,TGTGCCATCAGTGGGGGGCTAATGGGGGGTGAGCAGTTCTTC,CAISGGLMGGEQFF
TRBV28,many,.,TRBJ2-3,TGTGCCAGCAGCTTAGGAGCCAGGGTTACAGATACGCAGTATTTT,CASSLGARVTDTQYF
TRBV28,many,TRBD1,TRBJ1-3,TGTGCCAGCAGTTTGTTGCGGACGGGACAGGTCGGAAACACCATATATTTT,CASSLLRTGQVGNTIYF
TRBV7-3,many,.,TRBJ1-5,TGTGCCAGCAGCAACTGTTGGGAGGGGCGCAATCAGCCCCAGCATTTT,CASSNCWEGRNQPQHF
TRBV25-1,few,.,TRBJ2-7,TGTGCCAGCAGTGAATCAAGGGCTCTTGAAGAGCAGTACTTC,CASSESRALEEQYF
TRBV20-1,.,.,TRBJ2-7,TGCAGTGCTGAAACCGGGACACGCAGGGCTGGCGAGCAGTACTTC,CSAETGTRRAGEQYF
TRBV11-2,.,.,TRBJ2-5,TGTGCCAGCAGCTTAGCCCCCGCCGGGGGGCCGGAGACCCAGTACTTC,CASSLAPAGGPETQYF
TRBV4-1,.,TRBD2,TRBJ2-7,TGCGCCAGCAGCCAAGTGGTGGGACTAGCGTCGGGAGGGGCCTACGAGCGGTACTTC,CASSQVVGLASGGAYERYF
TRBV7-2,.,TRBD1,TRBJ2-5,TGTGCCAGCACCCAAAATAACCGCGGGACAGGAGGAGAGACCCAGTACTTC,CASTQNNRGTGGETQYF
TRBV3-1,many,TRBD2,TRBJ2-1,TGTGCCAGCAGCCAAGGTCGGCTAGCGGGAGAAGGTGAGCAGTTCTTC,CASSQGRLAGEGEQFF
TRBV6-2/TRBV6-3,many,TRBD1,TRBJ2-3,TGTGCCAGCAGAGGGACAGGGCTGGCAGATACGCAGTATTTT,CASRGTGLADTQYF
TRBV5-1,many,TRBD1,TRBJ2-1,TGCGCCAGCAGCTTGGTGACAGGGGGCGCGACCCCTAGCAATGAGCAGTTCTTC,CASSLVTGGATPSNEQFF
TRBV5-1,many,.,TRBJ1-1,TGCGCCAGCAGCTTTCTCAGGACTCTCATGACTGAAGCTTTCTTT,CASSFLRTLMTEAFF
TRBV6-1,many,TRBD2,TRBJ2-7,TGTGCCAGCAGAGAGACTAGCGGGAGAGTTGAGCAGTACTTC,CASRETSGRVEQYF
TRBV7-8,many,.,TRBJ2-1,TGTGCCAGCAGCTTAATGGCTGGAGGTGAGCAGTTCTTC,CASSLMAGGEQFF
TRBV28,many,.,TRBJ2-7,TGTGCCAGCAGTGTGCGGGACAGACACTACGAGCAGTACTTC,CASSVRDRHYEQYF
TRBV6-6,many,.,TRBJ1-5,TGTGCCAGCAGTTACCTGGCAGGGGAACAGCCCCAGCATTTT,CASSYLAGEQPQHF
TRBV18,many,TRBD1,TRBJ2-7,TGTGCCAGCTCACCACTAACAGGGGGGTACGAGCAGTACTTC,CASSPLTGGYEQYF
TRBV25-1,.,.,TRBJ2-1,TGTGCCGGCAGTGAATCCTACAGGGGACTGGGCAATGAGCAGTTCTTC,CAGSESYRGLGNEQFF
TRBV20-1,.,.,TRBJ2-1,TGCAGTGCTAGAGATGGGGAACGAAAATTGGTGTTCTTC,CSARDGERKLVFF
TRBV7-9,many,.,TRBJ1-1,TGTGCCAGCAGCTTACGGCAGGAATCGAACACTGAAGCTTTCTTT,CASSLRQESNTEAFF
TRBV29-1,many,.,TRBJ1-1,TGCAGCGTTGATGTGGGCAGGGAAGCTTTCTTT,CSVDVGREAFF
TRBV6-2/TRBV6-3,once,TRBD2,TRBJ2-1,TGTGCCAGCAATAAGGACAAGGGACTAGCAGGAGTCCCGAACAATGAGCAGTTCTTC,CASNKDKGLAGVPNNEQFF
TRBV5-4,many,.,TRBJ1-1,TGTGCCAGCAGCTTGGCACGGGGCGAAGCTTTCTTT,CASSLARGEAFF
TRBV2,many,TRBD2,TRBJ2-2,TGTGCCAGCAGGCTCGGACTAGCGAAGAACACCGGGGAGCTGTTTTTT,CASRLGLAKNTGELFF
TRBV28,many,.,TRBJ1-2,TGTGCCAGCAGTTTACCTGCACGGGGCTACACCTTC,CASSLPARGYTF
TRBV7-9,.,.,TRBJ2-1,TGTGCCAGCAGATTCGGGCCTAGCACAGATACGCAGTTCTTC,CASRFGPSTDTQFF
TRBV12-3/TRBV12-4,many,.,TRBJ2-1,TGTGCCAGCAGTTCGCGGACGGGTGTGTTCTTC,CASSSRTGVFF
TRBV18,.,.,TRBJ2-2,TGTGCCAGCTCACCACTGGGAGGCTCGAACACCGGGGAGCTGTTTTTT,CASSPLGGSNTGELFF
TRBV2,many,TRBD1,TRBJ2-2,TGTGCCAGCAGTGTTCAGGGGGCGGGCACCGGGGAGCTGTTTTTT,CASSVQGAGTGELFF
TRBV4-1,many,.,TRBJ2-1,TGCGCCAGCAGTGGGGAAATAGGGGAGCAGTTCTTC,CASSGEIGEQFF
TRBV7-9,.,TRBD1,TRBJ2-7,TGTTCCAGCATCTTCCCGGGACAGGAGGTGTTCGAGCAGTACTTC,CSSIFPGQEVFEQYF
TRBV10-3,.,TRBD2,TRBJ2-2,TGTGCCACCAAGATCCAAGCGGGGGGTTCCACCGGGGAGCTGTTTTTT,CATKIQAGGSTGELFF
TRBV2,many,.,TRBJ2-7,TGTGCCAGCAGTGAAGGGGCGGAGGACTACGAGCAGTACTTC,CASSEGAEDYEQYF
TRBV5-4,many,.,TRBJ2-1,TGTGCCAGCACGCGCAGGGACCGGGTGAATGAGCAGTTCTTC,CASTRRDRVNEQFF
TRBV6-1,many,TRBD2,TRBJ2-7,TGTGCCAGCAGTTCACTAGCGGGAGGCTACGAGCAGTACTTC,CASSSLAGGYEQYF
TRBV6-6,.,TRBD1,TRBJ2-7,TGTGCCAGCAGACCGGGACAGGGGGGCCGCGAGCAGTACTTC,CASRPGQGGREQYF
TRBV27,many,.,TRBJ2-5,TGTGCCAGCAGTTTGTCCGGGGGGACCCAGTACTTC,CASSLSGGTQYF
TRBV5-4,many,.,TRBJ1-2,TGTGCCAGCAGCTTCTATGCGGGACACTATGGCTACACCTTC,CASSFYAGHYGYTF
TRBV27,many,TRBD2,TRBJ2-3,TGTGCCAGCAGTTTCGGTGGGCTAGCGGGGGGTTCGACAGATACGCAGTATTTT,CASSFGGLAGGSTDTQYF
TRBV28,.,.,TRBJ1-2,TGTACCAGCAGTTTAAGATCAGGGAGTTGTGGCTACACCTTC,CTSSLRSGSCGYTF
TRBV6-6,once,.,TRBJ1-1,TGTGCCAGCAGTTACCCAGGGTACACTGAAGCTTTCTTT,CASSYPGYTEAFF